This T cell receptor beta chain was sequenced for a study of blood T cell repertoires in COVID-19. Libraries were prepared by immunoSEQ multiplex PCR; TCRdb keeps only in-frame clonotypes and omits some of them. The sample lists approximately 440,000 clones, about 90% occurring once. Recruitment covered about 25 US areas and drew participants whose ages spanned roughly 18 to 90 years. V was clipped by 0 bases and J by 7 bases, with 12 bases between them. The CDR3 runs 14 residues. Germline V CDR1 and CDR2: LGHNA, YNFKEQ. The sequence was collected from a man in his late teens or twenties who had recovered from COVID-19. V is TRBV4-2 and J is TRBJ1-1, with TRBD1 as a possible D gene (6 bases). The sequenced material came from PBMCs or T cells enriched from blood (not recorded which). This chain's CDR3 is CASSQDRGTFEAFF. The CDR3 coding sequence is TGTGCCAGCAGCCAAGACAGGGGAACCTTTGAAGCTTTCTTT.